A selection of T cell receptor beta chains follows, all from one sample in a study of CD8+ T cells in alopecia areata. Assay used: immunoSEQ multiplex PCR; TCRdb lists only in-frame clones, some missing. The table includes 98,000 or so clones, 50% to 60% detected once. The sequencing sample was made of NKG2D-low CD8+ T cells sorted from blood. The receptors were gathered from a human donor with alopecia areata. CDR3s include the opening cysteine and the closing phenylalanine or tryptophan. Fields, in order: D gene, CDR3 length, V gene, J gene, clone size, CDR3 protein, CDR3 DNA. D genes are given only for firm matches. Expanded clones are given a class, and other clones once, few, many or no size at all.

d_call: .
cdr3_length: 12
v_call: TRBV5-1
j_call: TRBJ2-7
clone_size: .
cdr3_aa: CASSEDGYEQYF
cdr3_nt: TGCGCCAGCAGCGAGGACGGCTACGAGCAGTACTTC

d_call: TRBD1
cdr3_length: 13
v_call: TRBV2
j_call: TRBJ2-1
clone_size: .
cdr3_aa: CASSTDRDNEQFF
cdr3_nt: TGTGCCAGCAGCACCGACAGGGACAATGAGCAGTTCTTC

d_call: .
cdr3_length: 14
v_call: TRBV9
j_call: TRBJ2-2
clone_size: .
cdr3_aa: CASSAGRETGELFF
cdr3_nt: TGTGCCAGCAGCGCGGGGAGAGAGACCGGGGAGCTGTTTTTT

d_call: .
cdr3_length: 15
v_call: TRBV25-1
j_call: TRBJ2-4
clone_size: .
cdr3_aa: CASSVGGVAKNIQYF
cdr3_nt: TGTGCCAGCAGTGTAGGTGGGGTAGCCAAAAACATTCAGTACTTC

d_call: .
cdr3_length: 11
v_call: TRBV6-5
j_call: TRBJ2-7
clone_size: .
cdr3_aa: CASRSAYEQYF
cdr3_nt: TGTGCCAGCAGGTCAGCGTACGAGCAGTACTTC

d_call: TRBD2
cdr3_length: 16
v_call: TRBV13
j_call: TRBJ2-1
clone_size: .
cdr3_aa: CASSYPEREYYNEQFF
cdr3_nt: TGTGCCAGCAGCTACCCGGAGCGGGAGTACTACAATGAGCAGTTCTTC

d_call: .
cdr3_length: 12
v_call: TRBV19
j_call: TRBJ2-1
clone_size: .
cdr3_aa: CASSIRINEQFF
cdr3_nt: TGTGCCAGTAGTATCAGAATCAATGAGCAGTTCTTC

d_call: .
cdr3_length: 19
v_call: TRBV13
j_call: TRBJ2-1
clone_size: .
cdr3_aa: CASSYRGRSLAGAYNEQFF
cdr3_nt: TGTGCCAGCAGTTACAGGGGGCGCAGTCTAGCGGGAGCCTACAATGAGCAGTTCTTC

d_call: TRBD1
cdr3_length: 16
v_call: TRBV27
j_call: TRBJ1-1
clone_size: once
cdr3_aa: CASSLSAGGMNTEAFF
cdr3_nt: TGTGCCAGCAGTTTATCGGCAGGGGGCATGAACACTGAAGCTTTCTTT

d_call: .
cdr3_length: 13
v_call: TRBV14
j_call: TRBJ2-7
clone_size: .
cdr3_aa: CASSRGRASEQYF
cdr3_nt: TGTGCCAGCAGCCGGGGGCGGGCTAGCGAGCAGTACTTC

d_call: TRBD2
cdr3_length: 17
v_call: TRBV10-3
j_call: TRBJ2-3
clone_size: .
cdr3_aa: CAISPSLAGGPTDTQYF
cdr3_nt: TGTGCCATCAGCCCATCCCTAGCGGGAGGGCCCACAGATACGCAGTATTTT

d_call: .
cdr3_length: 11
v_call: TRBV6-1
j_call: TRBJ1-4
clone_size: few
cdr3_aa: CASNGREKLFF
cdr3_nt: TGTGCCAGCAACGGCAGAGAAAAACTGTTTTTT

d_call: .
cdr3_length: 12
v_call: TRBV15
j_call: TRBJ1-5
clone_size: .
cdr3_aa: CATSRGSQPQHF
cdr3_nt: TGTGCCACCAGCAGAGGTAGTCAGCCCCAGCATTTT

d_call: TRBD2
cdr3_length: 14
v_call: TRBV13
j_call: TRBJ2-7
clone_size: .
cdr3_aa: CASSLGTSGYEQYF
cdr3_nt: TGTGCCAGCAGCTTGGGGACTAGCGGCTACGAGCAGTACTTC

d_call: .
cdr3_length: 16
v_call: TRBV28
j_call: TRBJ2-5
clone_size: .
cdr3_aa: CASSSLARANQETQYF
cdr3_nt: TGTGCCAGCAGTTCCTTGGCCAGGGCGAACCAAGAGACCCAGTACTTC

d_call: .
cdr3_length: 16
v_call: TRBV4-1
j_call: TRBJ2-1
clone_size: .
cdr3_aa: CASSQESTSLSNEQFF
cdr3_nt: TGCGCCAGCAGCCAAGAAAGCACTAGTTTGTCCAATGAGCAGTTCTTC

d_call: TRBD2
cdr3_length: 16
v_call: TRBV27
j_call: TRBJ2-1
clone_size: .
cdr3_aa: CASSLLAGDLYNEQFF
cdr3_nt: TGTGCCAGCAGTTTACTAGCGGGAGATTTATACAATGAGCAGTTCTTC

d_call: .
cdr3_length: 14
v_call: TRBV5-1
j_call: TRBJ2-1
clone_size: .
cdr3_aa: CASSLRFGDNEQFF
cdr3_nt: TGCGCCAGCAGCTTACGTTTCGGGGACAATGAGCAGTTCTTC

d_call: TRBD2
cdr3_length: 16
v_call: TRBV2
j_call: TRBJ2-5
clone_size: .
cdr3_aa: CASSASRGRGQETQYF
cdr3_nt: TGTGCCAGCAGTGCATCCCGAGGGAGGGGACAAGAGACCCAGTACTTC

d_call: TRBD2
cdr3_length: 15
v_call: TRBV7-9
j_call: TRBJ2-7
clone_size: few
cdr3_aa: CASSFSPSGNYEQYF
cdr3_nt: TGTGCCAGCAGCTTTAGCCCTAGCGGGAACTACGAGCAGTACTTC

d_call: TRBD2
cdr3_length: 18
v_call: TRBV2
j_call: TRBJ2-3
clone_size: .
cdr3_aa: CASSEKASGSVLGDTQYF
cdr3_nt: TGTGCCAGCAGTGAAAAGGCTAGCGGGAGCGTGCTGGGAGATACGCAGTATTTT

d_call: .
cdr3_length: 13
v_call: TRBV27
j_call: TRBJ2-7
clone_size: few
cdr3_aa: CASSLYDRYEQYF
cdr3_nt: TGTGCCAGCAGTTTATACGACAGGTACGAGCAGTACTTC

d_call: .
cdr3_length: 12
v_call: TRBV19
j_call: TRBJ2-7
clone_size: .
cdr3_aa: CASSSQGYEQYF
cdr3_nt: TGTGCCAGTAGTTCACAGGGTTACGAGCAGTACTTC

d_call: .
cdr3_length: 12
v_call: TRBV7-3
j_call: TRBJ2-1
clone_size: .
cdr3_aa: CASSLKGNEQFF
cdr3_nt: TGTGCCAGCAGCTTGAAGGGCAATGAGCAGTTCTTC

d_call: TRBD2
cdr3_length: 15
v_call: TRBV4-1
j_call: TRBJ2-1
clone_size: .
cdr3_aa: CASSQGLVGSNEQFF
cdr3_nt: TGCGCCAGCAGCCAGGGACTAGTTGGGAGCAATGAGCAGTTCTTC

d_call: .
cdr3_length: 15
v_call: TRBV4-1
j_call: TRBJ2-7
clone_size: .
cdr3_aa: CASSQDAQRYYEQYF
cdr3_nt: TGCGCCAGCAGCCAAGATGCCCAGCGTTACTACGAGCAGTACTTC

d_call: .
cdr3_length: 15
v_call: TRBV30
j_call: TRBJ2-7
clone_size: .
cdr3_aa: CAWSSGAGGPYEQYF
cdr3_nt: TGTGCCTGGAGCTCAGGGGCAGGGGGGCCCTACGAGCAGTACTTC

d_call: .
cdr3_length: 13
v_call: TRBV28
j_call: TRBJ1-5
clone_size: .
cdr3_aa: CASSLPTTQPQHF
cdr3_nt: TGTGCCAGCAGTTTGCCCACTACCCAGCCCCAGCATTTT

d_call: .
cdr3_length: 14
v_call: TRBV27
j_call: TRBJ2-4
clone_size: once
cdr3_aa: CASRQGSAKNIQYF
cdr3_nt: TGTGCCAGCAGGCAGGGTAGCGCCAAAAACATTCAGTACTTC